The 12 T cell receptor beta chains below come from one sample, sequenced in a study of response to subunit inactivated influenza vaccine. TCRdb analysed the RT-PCR reads with MiXCR anew, one entry per CDR3 protein. The data hold roughly 170,000 distinct CDR3 sequences, with approximately 8.7% observed a single time. The source material was non-naive T cells sorted from PBMCs, sampled on the day of vaccination. The receptors were sampled from a man aged 50-60 years who received an inactivated influenza vaccine.

Points on this clonotype: Since no conserved phenylalanine or tryptophan closes the CDR3, a read error is the likely cause. V gene TRBV6-1 combines with J gene TRBJ2-1; D gene ambiguous. The CDR3 consists of 13 residues. Germline loops: CDR1 MNHNS, CDR2 SASEGT. The V gene lost 4 bases and the J gene lost 4 bases, with 8 bases spanning the gap. Here the CDR3 DNA reads TGTGCCAGCAGTGCGCGCCCATACAATGAGCAGTTCTAC. Its translation: CASSARPYNEQFY.

V and J are TRBV5-1 and TRBJ2-1; 10 bases line up with TRBD1. This CDR3 region has 15 residues. With 2 bases clipped from V and 7 bases from J, the junction kept 6 bases outside the gene matches. CDR1 and CDR2 from the germline V gene are SGHRS and YFSETQ. CDR3 in amino acids: CASSLGQGVGNEQFF. The CDR3 DNA reads as TGCGCCAGCAGCTTAGGACAGGGGGTAGGGAATGAGCAGTTCTTC.

The J gene is TRBJ1-1, the V gene TRBV18; D may be TRBD1 (5 bases). There are 14 residues in the CDR3. Trimming cost V 3 bases and J 2 bases, with 10 bases left between them. CDR1 and CDR2 from the germline V gene are KGHSH and LQKENI. Written as DNA, the CDR3 is TGTGCCAGCTCACCTCGACAGTCTAACACTGAAGCTTTCTTT. Translation: CASSPRQSNTEAFF.

CDR3 region: CASSQTNTGELFF. CDR3 bases: TGTGCCAGCAGCCAAACTAACACCGGGGAGCTGTTTTTT. This rearrangement joins TRBV14 to TRBJ2-2; no clear D. Germline V gives CDR1 SGHDN, CDR2 FVKESK. V lost 2 bases and J 2 bases, leaving 3 bases between the germline ends. The CDR3 runs to 13 residues. Using reference TRBV14 and TRBJ2-2 for the parts outside the CDR3, the full variable domain is EAGVTQFPSHSVIEKGQTVTLRCDPISGHDNLYWYRRVMGKEIKFLLHFVKESKQDESGMPNNRFLAERTGGTYSTLKVQPAELEDSGVYFCASSQTNTGELFFGEGSRLTVL.

This chain joins TRBV7-2 and TRBJ1-5; the D gene is possibly TRBD1 (6 bases). V lost 4 bases and J lost 3, with 13 bases in between. Germline values: CDR1 SGHTA, CDR2 FQGNSA. This CDR3 spans 15 amino acids. As DNA, the CDR3 is TGTGCCAGCAGCTGGGTCGGGGGGGCCAATCAGCCCCAGCATTTT. It specifies CASSWVGGANQPQHF.

This clonotype was seen only a few times. The chain carries TRBV5-1 and TRBJ2-2; the D is unclear. The CDR3 sequence is 15 residues long. Germline V CDR1 and CDR2: SGHRS, YFSETQ. Deletions cut 0 bases from V and 4 bases from J, with 10 bases between. Here the CDR3 DNA reads TGCGCCAGCAGCTTGGCCGCAGGCCGCACCGGGGAGCTGTTTTTT. Protein sequence: CASSLAAGRTGELFF.

The chain carries TRBV18 and TRBJ2-3; D gene unclear. The V gene's germline CDR1 is KGHSH and CDR2 LQKENI. V was pared by 3 bases and J by 0 bases, with 13 bases between. This CDR3 is built from 16 residues. The CDR3 DNA reads TGTGCCAGCTCACCCGATGGCTATTCTAGCACAGATACGCAGTATTTT. Residues: CASSPDGYSSTDTQYF. Based on the CDR3 plus reference TRBV18 and TRBJ2-3, the full variable domain is NAGVMQNPRHLVRRRGQEARLRCSPMKGHSHVYWYRQLPEEGLKFMVYLQKENIIDESGMPKERFSAEFPKEGPSILRIQQVVRGDSAAYFCASSPDGYSSTDTQYFGPGTRLTVL.

The table lists this clonotype with many counts. This chain links TRBV5-6 with TRBJ2-5, with 8 bases that match TRBD2. The CDR3 sequence is 17 residues long. Germline loops: CDR1 SGHDT, CDR2 YYEEEE. With 3 bases clipped from V and 0 bases from J, the junction kept 10 bases outside the gene matches. This CDR3 reads CASSSGGGGPDQETQYF. The CDR3, as DNA: TGTGCCAGCAGCTCGGGCGGCGGGGGGCCCGACCAAGAGACCCAGTACTTC.

This clonotype was recorded at least ten times. The chain employs TRBV20-1 and TRBJ2-7; TRBD2 aligns across 8 bases. This CDR3 has 13 residues. Trimming at V came to 5 bases and at J to 4 bases, leaving 7 bases not matched to a gene. Germline CDR1 DFQATT, CDR2 SNEGSKA (reference sequence). CDR3 sequence: CSAGARGGYEQYF. CDR3 in DNA: TGCAGTGCTGGCGCCCGGGGGGGTTACGAGCAGTACTTC.

The chain joins TRBV12-3 or TRBV12-4 to TRBJ2-3, with D tentatively TRBD2 (6 bases). The V end was cut by 3 bases, the J end by 0 bases, with 10 bases between. The CDR3 sequence is 15 residues long. This chain's CDR3 is CASSFYGGSTDTQYF. CDR3 nucleotide sequence: TGTGCCAGCAGTTTTTACGGGGGAAGCACAGATACGCAGTATTTT.

The chain uses TRBV6-5 and TRBJ2-1, with 9 nucleotides matching TRBD2. CDR1 and CDR2 from the germline V gene are MNHEY and SVGAGI. After removal of 0 bases from V and 15 bases from J, the junction contained 6 bases not matched to a gene. The length of the CDR3 is 13 residues. The DNA for the CDR3 is TGTGCCAGCAGTTACTCCGCGGGGGGGTTTCCGTTCTTC. Its translation: CASSYSAGGFPFF.

This clonotype appeared a few times. The chain carries TRBV20-1 and TRBJ2-4; D may be TRBD1 or TRBD2 (5 bases each). Trimming pared 4 bases from V and 0 bases from J, leaving 10 bases between. The length of the CDR3 is 14 residues. Germline loops: CDR1 DFQATT, CDR2 SNEGSKA (reference sequence). Here the CDR3 reads CSAKGPIAKNIQYF. The CDR3 bases are TGCAGTGCTAAGGGACCCATAGCCAAAAACATTCAGTACTTC.